The 26 T cell receptor beta chains listed next were all sequenced from one sample in a study of blood T cell repertoires in COVID-19. Repertoires were generated with immunoSEQ multiplex PCR, while TCRdb's copy carries only in-frame clones and drops some. Of about 490,000 clones in the sample, roughly 88% were seen once. Sequencing used peripheral blood. These receptors all come from a human donor in a cohort sampled during active COVID-19.

The rearrangement links TRBV6-2 or TRBV6-3 to TRBJ2-7; maybe TRBD1 (6 bases). This CDR3 comprises 14 residues. Germline CDR1 MNHEY, CDR2 SVGEGT. Trimming stripped 6 bases from V and 5 bases from J, with 17 bases between. For the CDR3, the DNA is TGTGCCAGCAGCACCCACACAGGGATCAACGAGCAGTACTTC. This sequence encodes CASSTHTGINEQYF.

CDR3 bases: TGTGCCAGCAGTTACTCGAGGGAGGTGAACACTGAAGCTTTCTTT. It is translated as CASSYSREVNTEAFF. The V gene is TRBV6-6, the J gene TRBJ1-1; D is ambiguous. The CDR3 covers 15 residues. In germline, CDR1 is MNHNY, CDR2 SVGAGI (reference sequence). Trimming removed 0 bases at V and 0 bases at J, with 8 bases between.

This chain connects TRBV3-1 (or the pseudogene TRBV3-2) to TRBJ2-7; 8 bases map to TRBD1. The CDR3 sequence is 14 residues long. Germline CDR1 LGHDT, CDR2 YNNKEL (reference sequence). The J segment lost 5 bases and the V segment lost 6 bases, leaving 9 bases of the junction unmatched. The CDR3: CASSLDRVYDEQYF. CDR3 nucleotide sequence: TGTGCCAGCAGTCTGGACAGGGTCTACGACGAGCAGTACTTC.

This chain joins TRBV3-1 (or the pseudogene TRBV3-2) and TRBJ1-2; 9 bases map to TRBD1. V lost 5 bases and J lost 8; bases outside the gene matches: 12. The germline V gene has CDR1 LGHDT and CDR2 YNNKEL (reference sequence). There are 15 residues in the CDR3. In DNA, the CDR3 is TGTGCCAGCAGCGACTACGGGACGGGACAGGGCGGCTACACCTTC. Translation gives CASSDYGTGQGGYTF.

CDR3 protein: CSVIPTGGSWNQPQHF. CDR3 nucleotide sequence: TGCAGCGTGATACCAACAGGGGGCAGTTGGAATCAGCCCCAGCATTTT. The chain links TRBV29-1 to TRBJ1-5; 9 bases agree with TRBD1. CDR1 is SQVTM and CDR2 is ANQGSEA in the germline V gene. The CDR3 is 16 amino acids. V lost 6 bases and J lost 4; bases outside the gene matches: 13.

The J gene is TRBJ2-2, the V gene TRBV5-1; 9 bases agree with TRBD2. V lost 2 bases, J lost 5 bases, and 7 bases stayed unmatched. The CDR3 loop spans 16 amino acids. CDR1 and CDR2 (germline): SGHRS, YFSETQ. The CDR3 nucleotides read TGCGCCAGCAGCTTCCCGCTAGCGGGATTTACCGGGGAGCTGTTTTTT. It yields the protein CASSFPLAGFTGELFF.

The chain's CDR3 is CASSQGLAGVVPYEQYF. The CDR3 bases are TGCGCCAGCAGCCAAGGCCTAGCGGGAGTGGTGCCCTACGAGCAGTACTTC. V gene TRBV4-1 combines with J gene TRBJ2-7; TRBD2 agrees at 10 bases. Germline-derived CDR1 and CDR2 are MGHRA and YSYEKL. This CDR3 contains 17 residues. Losses at the gene ends were 1 base for V and 2 bases for J; bases not matched to a gene: 8.

The chain has TRBV7-2 and TRBJ2-5; 9 positions match TRBD1. The germline V gene has CDR1 SGHTA and CDR2 FQGNSA. V gave up 5 bases and J gave up 5 bases; unmatched junction bases: 3. This CDR3 comprises 13 residues. The CDR3 loop reads CASSDGQGETQYF. DNA of the CDR3: TGTGCCAGCAGCGACGGACAGGGGGAGACCCAGTACTTC.

CDR3 sequence: CASTPSPPRGGYTF. The DNA of the CDR3 is TGTGCCAGTACCCCGTCCCCCCCCAGGGGAGGCTACACCTTC. V and J are TRBV19 and TRBJ1-2, with D perhaps matching TRBD1 (6 bases). Germline V CDR1 and CDR2: LNHDA, SQIVND (reference sequence). The V end lost 7 bases, the J end lost 8 bases, and 20 bases lay between the germline ends. The CDR3 totals 14 residues. The full variable domain, completed using reference TRBV19 and TRBJ1-2, is DGGITQSPKYLFRKEGQNVTLSCEQNLNHDAMYWYRQDPGQGLRLIYYSQIVNDFQKGDIAEGYSVSREKKESFPLTVTSAQKNPTAFYLCASTPSPPRGGYTFGSGTRLTVV.

This chain uses TRBV9 with TRBJ1-4; the match to TRBD1 covers 7 bases. The CDR3 runs to 16 residues. CDR1 and CDR2 (germline): SGDLS, YYNGEE. The ends lost 2 bases at V and 8 bases at J; junction bases unmatched: 12. CDR3 in DNA: TGTGCCAGCAGCGTCCAATCGACAGGGCCTGGGGAAAAACTGTTTTTT. This sequence encodes CASSVQSTGPGEKLFF.

V gene TRBV2 combines with J gene TRBJ2-7; D remains unclear. Per the germline V gene, CDR1 is SNHLY and CDR2 is FYNNEI. This CDR3 is built from 14 residues. V shed 4 bases and J shed 0 bases, with 10 bases lying between them. CDR3 sequence reads: CASSVGRNSYEQYF. The CDR3 nucleotides read TGTGCCAGCAGTGTGGGCAGAAACTCCTACGAGCAGTACTTC.

The chain joins TRBV11-1 to TRBJ2-7, with 13 bases matching TRBD2. This CDR3 has 15 amino acids. Trimming took 4 bases from V and 4 from J; bases not matched to a gene: 4. Germline V CDR1 and CDR2: SGHAT, FQDESV (reference sequence). The CDR3 loop reads CASSSGTSGIYEQYF. The CDR3 DNA follows: TGTGCCAGCAGCTCCGGGACTAGCGGGATTTACGAGCAGTACTTC.

The J gene is TRBJ2-1, the V gene TRBV19; 7 nucleotides line up with TRBD2. CDR1 is LNHDA, CDR2 SQIVND, per germline (reference sequence). The CDR3 is 15 residues long. The J segment lost 3 bases and the V segment lost 1 base, leaving 3 bases of the junction unmatched. CDR3 protein: CASSIVASGYNEQFF. The CDR3, as DNA: TGTGCCAGTAGTATAGTCGCTAGCGGCTACAATGAGCAGTTCTTC. Filled out from reference TRBV19 and TRBJ2-1, the complete variable domain reads DGGITQSPKYLFRKEGQNVTLSCEQNLNHDAMYWYRQDPGQGLRLIYYSQIVNDFQKGDIAEGYSVSREKKESFPLTVTSAQKNPTAFYLCASSIVASGYNEQFFGPGTRLTVL.

The chain uses TRBV18 and TRBJ2-5, with TRBD2 matching over 7 bases. The CDR3 extends over 15 amino acids. The junction had 6 bases not matched to a gene; V was cut back by 3 bases and J by 2 bases. Germline V CDR1 and CDR2: KGHSH, LQKENI. CDR3 bases: TGTGCCAGCTCACCCACAAGCGGGGCACAAGAGACCCAGTACTTC. Protein product: CASSPTSGAQETQYF.

The chain is built from TRBV27 and TRBJ2-1, with D perhaps TRBD2 (6 bases). V lost 6 bases and J 6 bases, leaving 6 bases between the germline ends. The CDR3 length is 11 residues. Germline loops: CDR1 MNHEY, CDR2 SMNVEV (reference sequence). In nucleotides, the CDR3 is TGTGCCAGCAGGACTAGCAATGAGCAGTTCTTC. This translates into CASRTSNEQFF.

This clone was recorded at least ten times. V gene TRBV30 combines with J gene TRBJ1-1, with 8 bases that match TRBD1. Germline V gives CDR1 GTSNPN, CDR2 SVGIG (reference sequence). The CDR3 has 17 residues. Trimming removed 2 bases from V and 0 bases from J; junction bases left unmatched: 11. The chain's CDR3 is CAWSFPGTGWMNTEAFF. The CDR3 DNA sequence: TGTGCCTGGAGTTTTCCCGGGACAGGCTGGATGAACACTGAAGCTTTCTTT.

Notes on this clone: Within the sample, other DNA sequences also encode this same CDR3. J is TRBJ1-5 and V is TRBV28, with 7 nucleotides matching TRBD1. The CDR3 is made up of 15 amino acids. Germline CDR1 and CDR2: MDHEN and SYDVKM. J was trimmed by 4 bases and V by 5 bases; bases with no gene match: 8. CDR3 in DNA: TGTGCCAGCAGTCCCACAGGGGCTTCTAATCAGCCCCAGCATTTT. Its protein product is CASSPTGASNQPQHF.

This clone was seen a few times. V and J are TRBV7-2 and TRBJ1-2; perhaps TRBD1 as D (5 bases). V was cut by 3 bases and J by 5 bases, with 7 bases left in between. The CDR3 totals 12 residues. Looked up from germline, CDR1 is SGHTA and CDR2 is FQGNSA. In DNA form, the CDR3 reads TGTGCCAGCAGCTTTCGGGGGTATGGCTACACCTTC. Translating it yields CASSFRGYGYTF.

The chain recombines TRBV7-9 with TRBJ1-1; 9 bases align to TRBD1. The germline V gene has CDR1 SEHNR and CDR2 FQNEAQ (reference sequence). After removal of 4 bases from V and 4 bases from J, the junction contained 4 bases not matched to a gene. The CDR3 has 14 residues. The CDR3 loop reads CASSSHRGLTEAFF. The DNA of the CDR3 is TGTGCCAGCAGCTCCCACAGGGGGCTCACTGAAGCTTTCTTT.

The chain is built from TRBV5-1 and TRBJ2-2; the D is unclear. Germline CDR1 and CDR2: SGHRS and YFSETQ. This CDR3 spans 15 amino acids. V lost 4 bases, J lost 5 bases, and 15 bases lay in between. CDR3 nucleotides: TGCGCCAGCAGCCCGTTGGGCCCTGATACCGGGGAGCTGTTTTTT. Its protein is CASSPLGPDTGELFF.

The chain recombines TRBV5-4 with TRBJ2-6; D unclear. The germline gives CDR1 SGHNT, CDR2 YYREEE (reference sequence). V lost 4 bases, J lost 0 bases, and 14 bases lay in between. The CDR3 length is 17 residues. For the CDR3, the DNA is TGTGCCAGCAGCCTCGGTCCCCCGGGCTCTGGGGCCAACGTCCTGACTTTC. It is translated as CASSLGPPGSGANVLTF.

The rearrangement uses TRBV5-1 and TRBJ2-7; 13 bases align to TRBD2. The CDR3 has 16 amino acids. The germline V gene encodes CDR1 SGHRS and CDR2 YFSETQ. V lost 5 bases, J lost 4 bases, and 9 bases stayed unmatched. CDR3 loop: CASSFGLAGVGYEQYF. The CDR3 DNA reads TGCGCCAGCAGTTTTGGACTAGCGGGAGTCGGTTACGAGCAGTACTTC.

This chain connects TRBV28 to TRBJ2-1; 7 bases fit TRBD2. This CDR3 is 14 amino acids long. V gave up 8 bases and J gave up 4 bases; unmatched junction bases: 8. Germline CDR1 is MDHEN and CDR2 is SYDVKM. Here the CDR3 DNA reads TGTGCCAGCCGGGCAGGACTAGTGTACAATGAGCAGTTCTTC. Residues: CASRAGLVYNEQFF.

This clone has just one count. The V gene is TRBV10-3, the J gene TRBJ1-5; TRBD1 matches at 11 bases. V lost 0 bases, J lost 0 bases, and 7 bases stayed unmatched. The CDR3 totals 19 residues. The V gene's germline CDR1 is ENHRY and CDR2 SYGVKD. The CDR3 here is CAISESGTGGGLSNQPQHF. Here the CDR3 DNA reads TGTGCCATCAGTGAGTCCGGGACAGGGGGGGGCCTTAGCAATCAGCCCCAGCATTTT.

V is TRBV30 and J is TRBJ2-3; TRBD1 is a possible D gene (6 bases). CDR3 length equals 14 residues. V dropped 0 bases and J dropped 5 bases, with 12 bases sitting between them. Germline values: CDR1 GTSNPN, CDR2 SVGIG (reference sequence). The CDR3, as DNA: TGTGCCTGGAGTGTAGTCAGGGGTATAGATACGCAGTATTTT. This translates into CAWSVVRGIDTQYF.

The rearrangement links TRBV9 to TRBJ2-5; no reliable D call. Germline V gene data show CDR1 as SGDLS and CDR2 as YYNGEE. The CDR3 covers 13 residues. Trimming took 1 base from V and 0 from J, leaving 4 bases between them. The chain's CDR3 is CASSVRDQETQYF. The CDR3 DNA sequence: TGTGCCAGCAGCGTACGAGACCAAGAGACCCAGTACTTC.